These 28 T cell receptor beta chains came from one sample sequenced in a study of OX40 agonist ivuxolimab in advanced cancers. Only in-frame clones appear in the TCRdb table, and some are missing; sequencing was by immunoSEQ multiplex PCR. This table holds about 59,000 clones, about 87% found once. The source material was CD4+ or CD8+ T cells sorted from blood, sampled in a trial of the OX40 agonist ivuxolimab. All receptors derive from an adult with an advanced solid tumor such as melanoma, head and neck, liver or kidney cancer.

The genes are TRBV9 and TRBJ1-2, with D possibly matching TRBD1 (5 bases). V shed 2 bases and J shed 0 bases, with 8 bases lying between them. Germline V CDR1 and CDR2: SGDLS, YYNGEE. This CDR3 has 14 amino acids. The CDR3 DNA follows: TGTGCCAGCAGCGTTAGGGGAGCTAACTATGGCTACACCTTC. It translates to CASSVRGANYGYTF.

This clone appeared a single time. The rearrangement links TRBV6-5 to TRBJ2-1; TRBD1 aligns across 7 bases. This CDR3 has 11 amino acids. Unmatched junction bases numbered 3, after V lost 6 bases and J lost 10 bases. Germline V gene sequence: CDR1 MNHEY, CDR2 SVGAGI. The CDR3 nucleotides are TGTGCCAGCAGAGCCAGGGGGGAGCAGTTCTTC. Protein product: CASRARGEQFF.

The chain uses TRBV5-1 and TRBJ2-4; 10 nucleotides align to TRBD2. The CDR3 is made up of 18 amino acids. Per the germline V gene, CDR1 is SGHRS and CDR2 is YFSETQ. V dropped 3 bases and J dropped 0; count of bases not matched to a gene: 9. The CDR3 reads CASSYGLAVPLAKNIQYF. CDR3 coding DNA: TGCGCCAGCAGCTATGGACTAGCGGTTCCCTTAGCCAAAAACATTCAGTACTTC.

The V call is TRBV5-1, the J call TRBJ2-7; no firm D call. The CDR3 consists of 18 residues. Germline V gives CDR1 SGHRS, CDR2 YFSETQ. V was clipped by 1 base and J by 2 bases, with 22 bases between them. CDR3 region: CASSLLVSRRLDTYEQYF. The CDR3 region has the DNA TGCGCCAGCAGCTTGTTAGTTTCGCGGCGGTTGGATACCTACGAGCAGTACTTC. Looking up the rest from reference TRBV5-1 and TRBJ2-7 gives the full variable domain: KAGVTQTPRYLIKTRGQQVTLSCSPISGHRSVSWYQQTPGQGLQFLFEYFSETQRNKGNFPGRFSGRQFSNSRSEMNVSTLELGDSALYLCASSLLVSRRLDTYEQYFGPGTRLTVT.

The rearrangement joins TRBV18 to TRBJ1-1; 7 bases are a match to TRBD1. The germline V gene encodes CDR1 KGHSH and CDR2 LQKENI. After removal of 1 base from V and 7 bases from J, the junction contained 3 bases not matched to a gene. CDR3 length equals 13 residues. As DNA, the CDR3 is TGTGCCAGCTCACCACAGGGACAGAATGAAGCTTTCTTT. It translates to CASSPQGQNEAFF.

J is TRBJ2-1 and V is TRBV18; possibly TRBD1 for D (6 bases). The CDR3 covers 13 residues. The germline CDR1 and CDR2 sequences are KGHSH and LQKENI. Trimming removed 4 bases at V and 8 bases at J, with 12 bases between. CDR3 in amino acids: CASSQTRTDEQFF. The CDR3 region has the DNA TGTGCCAGCTCACAGACCCGGACAGATGAGCAGTTCTTC.

This chain connects TRBV25-1 to TRBJ2-7; possibly TRBD2 for D (6 bases). V shed 9 bases and J shed 3 bases, with 12 bases lying between them. In germline, CDR1 is MGHDK, CDR2 SYGVNS. The CDR3 contains 12 residues. In DNA form, the CDR3 reads TGTGCCAGTAAGGCGGGGATCTACGAGCAGTACTTC. It specifies CASKAGIYEQYF.

This clone was seen only a few times. The chain recombines TRBV2 with TRBJ2-1, with 9 bases matching TRBD2. The CDR3 extends over 14 amino acids. Trimming took 6 bases from V and 5 from J; bases not matched to a gene: 5. The germline V gene encodes CDR1 SNHLY and CDR2 FYNNEI. The CDR3 DNA follows: TGTGCCAGCAGGAAGGGACTAGCTAACAATGAGCAGTTCTTC. Its protein is CASRKGLANNEQFF.

V and J are TRBV5-1 and TRBJ2-5, with D tentatively TRBD2 (6 bases). V was shortened by 3 bases and J by 3 bases, with 9 bases between the two germline ends. Per the germline V gene, CDR1 is SGHRS and CDR2 is YFSETQ. The CDR3 totals 13 residues. The CDR3 region is CASSSWGEETQYF. In DNA form, the CDR3 reads TGCGCCAGCAGCTCCTGGGGGGAAGAGACCCAGTACTTC.

The rearrangement joins TRBV5-1 to TRBJ2-1; D perhaps matches TRBD2 (5 bases). The germline V gene encodes CDR1 SGHRS and CDR2 YFSETQ. CDR3 length: 16 amino acids. Trimming left V 0 bases short and J 7 bases short, with 17 bases between. The CDR3 region is CASSLGGTAGLNEQFF. As DNA, the CDR3 is TGCGCCAGCAGCTTGGGGGGTACCGCGGGTTTAAATGAGCAGTTCTTC. Supplemented by reference TRBV5-1 and TRBJ2-1, the full variable domain reads KAGVTQTPRYLIKTRGQQVTLSCSPISGHRSVSWYQQTPGQGLQFLFEYFSETQRNKGNFPGRFSGRQFSNSRSEMNVSTLELGDSALYLCASSLGGTAGLNEQFFGPGTRLTVL.

The chain has TRBV5-4 and TRBJ2-5, with 9 bases aligning to TRBD1. With 5 bases clipped from V and 2 bases from J, the junction kept 4 bases outside the gene matches. This CDR3 is built from 14 residues. CDR1 is SGHNT and CDR2 is YYREEE in the germline V gene (reference sequence). The CDR3 coding sequence is TGTGCCAGCAGATGGGGACAGGGTCAAGAGACCCAGTACTTC. It yields the protein CASRWGQGQETQYF.

There are a few counts of this clone. The V and J genes are TRBV21-1 and TRBJ2-7. TRBV21-1 is designated a pseudogene. CDR3 size: 16 residues. CDR3 residues: CASSKAGESLAYEQYF. In DNA, the CDR3 is TGTGCCAGCAGCAAAGCGGGGGAGTCGCTTGCCTACGAGCAGTACTTC.

The chain combines TRBV19 with TRBJ2-1; 8 bases align to TRBD2. The CDR3 sequence is 15 residues long. Germline CDR1 is LNHDA and CDR2 is SQIVND (reference sequence). The trim removed 2 bases at V and 4 bases at J, leaving 4 bases unmatched. The DNA of the CDR3 is TGTGCCAGTAGTATATGGCGGGAGGTGTACAATGAGCAGTTCTTC. It is translated as CASSIWREVYNEQFF.

The rearrangement joins TRBV28 to TRBJ1-6, with 9 bases aligning to TRBD1. This CDR3 spans 18 amino acids. Germline V gene data show CDR1 as MDHEN and CDR2 as SYDVKM. V lost 0 bases to trimming and J lost 7 bases; unmatched junction nucleotides: 10. The DNA of the CDR3 is TGTGCCAGCAGTTTATGGGGACAGGGCACATTAGGGAATTCACCCCTCCACTTT. It codes for CASSLWGQGTLGNSPLHF.

This rearrangement joins TRBV6-5 to TRBJ2-5, with no clear D. Germline-derived CDR1 and CDR2 are MNHEY and SVGAGI. V dropped 0 bases and J dropped 5 bases, with 16 bases sitting between them. The CDR3 spans 16 residues. CDR3 bases: TGTGCCAGCAGTTACTCGATTTACCCCACAAGGGAGACCCAGTACTTC. It encodes CASSYSIYPTRETQYF.

The chain carries TRBV5-1 and TRBJ1-5, with D tentatively TRBD1 (5 bases). CDR1 SGHRS and CDR2 YFSETQ come from the germline V gene. The CDR3 contains 15 residues. V lost 3 bases and J lost 7, with 17 bases in between. In nucleotides, the CDR3 is TGCGCCAGCAGCTCTGGGACGGTGTCGGGACAGCCCCAGCATTTT. This sequence encodes CASSSGTVSGQPQHF.

The J gene is TRBJ2-5, the V gene TRBV6-6; no reliable D call. Germline CDR1 is MNHNY and CDR2 is SVGAGI (reference sequence). Trimming cost V 4 bases and J 5 bases, with 14 bases left between them. The CDR3 sequence is 14 residues long. The CDR3 loop reads CASSLRLRRETQYF. The DNA for the CDR3 is TGTGCCAGCAGTTTAAGATTGCGTAGGGAGACCCAGTACTTC.

In its sample, this clone was seen once. This CDR3 is also generated by other DNA sequences in the sample. The rearrangement joins TRBV4-3 to TRBJ2-5; D gene ambiguous. The V end was cut by 1 base, the J end by 5 bases, with 14 bases between. The CDR3 contains 15 residues. The V gene's germline CDR1 is LGHNA and CDR2 YSLEER. CDR3 nucleotide sequence: TGCGCCAGCAGCCAAGGCTTTGTGGGTGGGGAGACCCAGTACTTC. It specifies CASSQGFVGGETQYF.

The chain couples TRBV18 to TRBJ2-1, with 10 bases matching TRBD2. Germline assignment: CDR1 KGHSH and CDR2 LQKENI. This CDR3 has 15 amino acids. J lost 5 bases, V lost 3 bases, and 4 bases had no gene match. Here the CDR3 DNA reads TGTGCCAGCTCACCTGGTCTAGCGGGGGACAATGAGCAGTTCTTC. Its protein product is CASSPGLAGDNEQFF.

The chain has TRBV19 and TRBJ1-4; D remains unclear. V was shortened by 1 base and J by 4 bases, with 7 bases between the two germline ends. The CDR3 runs 14 residues. Germline CDR1 LNHDA, CDR2 SQIVND (reference sequence). The CDR3 spells CASSIGTYNEKLFF. The CDR3 region has the DNA TGTGCCAGTAGTATAGGGACCTATAATGAAAAACTGTTTTTT.

In its sample, this clone was seen once. V is TRBV10-1 and J is TRBJ2-1, with a possible D match to TRBD2 (6 bases). CDR1 is WNHNN, CDR2 SYGVQD, per germline (reference sequence). With 0 bases removed from V and 11 bases from J, the gap between germline ends came to 14 bases. This CDR3 spans 14 amino acids. DNA of the CDR3: TGCGCCAGCAGTGAGTCAAGCGGGTTCGCCCAGCAGTTCTTC. Translating it yields CASSESSGFAQQFF.

This clone has more than one count but fewer than ten. This chain's CDR3 is CASRGLDRGYTGELFF. As DNA, the CDR3 is TGTGCCAGCAGGGGACTAGACAGGGGGTACACCGGGGAGCTGTTTTTT. V usage is TRBV27 and J usage is TRBJ2-2; tentatively, D is TRBD1 (9 bases). V lost 6 bases and J lost 3, with 17 bases in between. Germline V gives CDR1 MNHEY, CDR2 SMNVEV (reference sequence). The CDR3 totals 16 residues.

The V and J genes are TRBV6-6 and TRBJ1-2, with D maybe TRBD1 (5 bases). This CDR3 spans 13 amino acids. Trimming pared 10 bases from V and 3 bases from J, leaving 15 bases between. Per germline, CDR1 MNHNY and CDR2 SVGAGI (reference sequence). CDR3 nucleotides: TGTGCCACCGGGGACCCGGGGGACTATGGCTACACCTTC. Amino acids: CATGDPGDYGYTF.

Points on this clone: Other DNA sequences from this sample encode an identical CDR3 as well. The rearrangement links TRBV28 to TRBJ1-2; no clear D. This CDR3 comprises 11 residues. Germline loops: CDR1 MDHEN, CDR2 SYDVKM. The V end lost 6 bases, the J end lost 4 bases, and 6 bases lay between the germline ends. The chain's CDR3 is CASSLSYGYTF. The CDR3, as DNA: TGTGCCAGCAGCCTCAGCTATGGCTACACCTTC.

The chain has TRBV10-3 and TRBJ2-3; tentatively, D is TRBD2 (5 bases). The CDR3 loop spans 11 amino acids. The germline V gene has CDR1 ENHRY and CDR2 SYGVKD. V gave up 4 bases and J gave up 11 bases, with 10 bases separating them. The CDR3 loop is CAISVGERQYF. The CDR3 DNA is TGTGCCATCAGTGTGGGAGAGCGGCAGTATTTT.

The rearrangement uses TRBV7-3 and TRBJ1-5; D may be TRBD1 (5 bases). Germline CDR1 reads SGHTA; CDR2 reads FQGTGA. Trimming cost V 7 bases and J 0 bases, with 13 bases left between them. This CDR3 is 15 amino acids long. The chain's CDR3 is CASTPGPVSNQPQHF. CDR3 in DNA: TGTGCCAGCACCCCGGGGCCCGTTAGCAATCAGCCCCAGCATTTT.

V and J are TRBV28 and TRBJ1-3; 7 nucleotides align to TRBD1. The CDR3 contains 14 residues. V trimming: 8 bases; J trimming: 0 bases; junction bases outside the gene matches: 4. Germline values: CDR1 MDHEN, CDR2 SYDVKM. The CDR3 region is CASQDRSSGNTIYF. The CDR3 bases are TGTGCCAGCCAGGACAGGAGCTCTGGAAACACCATATATTTT.

A word on this clone: One end of the junction varies from germline; a read error may be responsible. As DNA, the CDR3 is TGTGCCGGCAGTGAACTTGCCCGGACTAGCGAGACCCAGTACTTC. It yields the protein CAGSELARTSETQYF. The rearrangement links TRBV6-1 to TRBJ2-5; 8 bases fit TRBD2. CDR3 length: 15 amino acids. Germline V CDR1 and CDR2: MNHNS, SASEGT.